This T cell receptor beta chain was captured in a study of blood T cell repertoires in COVID-19. Study at large: Sites across the United States, Italy and Spain contributed samples from acute and convalescent COVID-19.

The CDR3 is 16 amino acids. V lost 4 bases, J lost 5 bases, and 20 bases lay in between. Per germline, CDR1 LGHNA and CDR2 YNFKEQ. Per the original data handling: Amplification with reference gene primers provided the estimates of nucleated cell counts. Profiled with immunoSEQ multiplex PCR; TCRdb holds only in-frame clones, not every one. For V, J and clone size, that table is used; D and trimming come from the DNA. The data contain 200,000 to 300,000 clones, 84% of them singletons. Sequencing input: peripheral blood. V usage is TRBV4-2 and J usage is TRBJ1-1; D ambiguous. The TCR sequence derives from a man aged 60 to 69 with acute or convalescent COVID-19. CDR3: CASSLRAEFRETEAFF. CDR3 bases: TGTGCCAGCAGCCTGCGCGCGGAATTTCGAGAGACTGAAGCTTTCTTT.